Listed below are T cell receptor beta chains from one sample, sequenced in a study of shared clonotypes between healthy human individuals. Generated by immunoSEQ multiplex PCR, the TCRdb table keeps only in-frame clones and is missing some. The sample includes fewer than 400,000 clones, under 80% of them seen just once. The sequenced sample was memory CD4+ T cells sorted from blood. The origin of the receptors is a man aged 25 to 40 in good health. Each CDR3 is given with its conserved first and last residue. The order of the fields is D gene, clone size, V gene, J gene, CDR3 DNA, CDR3 protein. A D gene is named only where the DNA matches it firmly. Only some rows state a clone size, as once, few, many or a class for expanded clones.

d_gene: .; abundance: .; v_gene: TRBV5-1; j_gene: TRBJ1-1; CDR3nt: TGCGCCAGCAGCTTGGTCCCCGGGTTAACTGAAGCTTTCTTT; CDR3aa: CASSLVPGLTEAFF
d_gene: .; abundance: .; v_gene: TRBV30; j_gene: TRBJ1-5; CDR3nt: TGTGCCTGGAGTGTACTTTTCCCAGGGAGGTTCAATCAGCCCCAGCATTTT; CDR3aa: CAWSVLFPGRFNQPQHF
d_gene: .; abundance: .; v_gene: TRBV18; j_gene: TRBJ1-1; CDR3nt: TGTGCCAGCTCGGGGGTACAAGCTGAAGCTTTCTTT; CDR3aa: CASSGVQAEAFF
d_gene: .; abundance: .; v_gene: TRBV18; j_gene: TRBJ1-2; CDR3nt: TGTGCCAGCTCACCGACACAGACAGGCCACTATGGCTACACCTTC; CDR3aa: CASSPTQTGHYGYTF
d_gene: TRBD1; abundance: .; v_gene: TRBV5-4; j_gene: TRBJ2-3; CDR3nt: TGTGCCAGCAGTAGAGGACAGGGGGCCACAGATACGCAGTATTTT; CDR3aa: CASSRGQGATDTQYF
d_gene: .; abundance: .; v_gene: TRBV6-1; j_gene: TRBJ1-4; CDR3nt: TGTGCCAGCAGCCTGGGGGGGACTAATGAAAAACTGTTTTTT; CDR3aa: CASSLGGTNEKLFF
d_gene: .; abundance: few; v_gene: TRBV6-1; j_gene: TRBJ2-3; CDR3nt: TGTGCCAGCAGTCAAAAGAGGACAGCCACAGATACGCAGTATTTT; CDR3aa: CASSQKRTATDTQYF
d_gene: .; abundance: .; v_gene: TRBV11-3; j_gene: TRBJ2-5; CDR3nt: TGTGCCAGCAGCTTCCCCCCCCAAGAGACCCAGTACTTC; CDR3aa: CASSFPPQETQYF
d_gene: TRBD1; abundance: .; v_gene: TRBV10-3; j_gene: TRBJ2-1; CDR3nt: TGTGCCATCAGTGGCGGACAGGCTAATGAGCAGTTCTTC; CDR3aa: CAISGGQANEQFF
d_gene: TRBD1; abundance: .; v_gene: TRBV9; j_gene: TRBJ1-5; CDR3nt: TGTGCCAGCAGCCCAGGGACAGGGGTTCGTGAGCCCCAGCATTTT; CDR3aa: CASSPGTGVREPQHF
d_gene: .; abundance: many; v_gene: TRBV6-1; j_gene: TRBJ2-7; CDR3nt: TGTGCCAGTTCGGACTTGGCCCCCTACGAGCAGTACTTC; CDR3aa: CASSDLAPYEQYF
d_gene: .; abundance: .; v_gene: TRBV7-9; j_gene: TRBJ1-5; CDR3nt: TGTGCCAGCAGCTTATCGGGGGGAGTTGCCGGTCAGCCCCAGCATTTT; CDR3aa: CASSLSGGVAGQPQHF
d_gene: .; abundance: .; v_gene: TRBV7-9; j_gene: TRBJ1-1; CDR3nt: TGTGCCAGCAGCTTATCAAGGACTACTGAAGCTTTCTTT; CDR3aa: CASSLSRTTEAFF
d_gene: .; abundance: .; v_gene: TRBV6-1; j_gene: TRBJ2-3; CDR3nt: TGTGCCAGCACGAACAGACAGACAGATACGCAGTATTTT; CDR3aa: CASTNRQTDTQYF
d_gene: .; abundance: .; v_gene: TRBV25-1; j_gene: TRBJ1-3; CDR3nt: TGTGCCAGCAGTGACACAGGGAAGCCTGGAAACACCATATATTTT; CDR3aa: CASSDTGKPGNTIYF
d_gene: TRBD2; abundance: .; v_gene: TRBV19; j_gene: TRBJ2-3; CDR3nt: TGTGCCAGTAGTATGCTAGCGGGAGAAAGCACAGATACGCAGTATTTT; CDR3aa: CASSMLAGESTDTQYF
d_gene: TRBD2; abundance: many; v_gene: TRBV6-1; j_gene: TRBJ2-3; CDR3nt: TGTGCCAGCAGTGGACTAGCGGGAGGCCCAGATACGCAGTATTTT; CDR3aa: CASSGLAGGPDTQYF
d_gene: TRBD1; abundance: .; v_gene: TRBV10-3; j_gene: TRBJ2-7; CDR3nt: TGTGCCACTCGTGGGACAGGGCCCTACGAGCAGTACTTC; CDR3aa: CATRGTGPYEQYF
d_gene: .; abundance: .; v_gene: TRBV4-1; j_gene: TRBJ2-7; CDR3nt: TGCGCCAGCAGCCACCCGGCGGCTAGTCAAGAGCAGTACTTC; CDR3aa: CASSHPAASQEQYF
d_gene: .; abundance: .; v_gene: TRBV9; j_gene: TRBJ2-2; CDR3nt: TGTGCCAGCGGGGCGGGATACACCGGGGAGCTGTTTTTT; CDR3aa: CASGAGYTGELFF
d_gene: .; abundance: few; v_gene: TRBV28; j_gene: TRBJ1-1; CDR3nt: TGTGCCAGCAGTTTTATAGCACTAGGAGCTTTCTTT; CDR3aa: CASSFIALGAFF
d_gene: .; abundance: once; v_gene: TRBV11-1; j_gene: TRBJ2-2; CDR3nt: TGTGCCAGCAGCTTAATAAACACCGGGGAGCTGTTTTTT; CDR3aa: CASSLINTGELFF
d_gene: .; abundance: .; v_gene: TRBV19; j_gene: TRBJ2-1; CDR3nt: TGTGCCAGTAGTATAGATCTTGCAGGCTACAATGAGCAGTTCTTC; CDR3aa: CASSIDLAGYNEQFF
d_gene: .; abundance: many; v_gene: TRBV10-1; j_gene: TRBJ2-5; CDR3nt: TGCGCCAGCAGTGAGTCCTCCGGGAGTGGGCAAGAGACCCAGTACTTC; CDR3aa: CASSESSGSGQETQYF
d_gene: TRBD1; abundance: .; v_gene: TRBV7-8; j_gene: TRBJ1-1; CDR3nt: TGTGCCAGCAGCTTAGGTCGGGACAGGCAAGCTTTCTTT; CDR3aa: CASSLGRDRQAFF
d_gene: .; abundance: .; v_gene: TRBV7-1; j_gene: TRBJ2-7; CDR3nt: TGTGCCAGCAGCGCCATCAGGACAAACGAGCAGTACTTC; CDR3aa: CASSAIRTNEQYF
d_gene: TRBD1; abundance: .; v_gene: TRBV18; j_gene: TRBJ2-5; CDR3nt: TGTGCCAGCTCACCGCCGGGACAGGGCCAAGAGACCCAGTACTTC; CDR3aa: CASSPPGQGQETQYF
d_gene: TRBD2; abundance: .; v_gene: TRBV2; j_gene: TRBJ2-3; CDR3nt: TGTGCCAGCCAACAAAGCGGGAGCTCAGATACGCAGTATTTT; CDR3aa: CASQQSGSSDTQYF
d_gene: TRBD1; abundance: many; v_gene: TRBV5-1; j_gene: TRBJ2-5; CDR3nt: TGCGCCAGCAGCTCAGCGGGACAGGGGGAGACCCAGTACTTC; CDR3aa: CASSSAGQGETQYF
d_gene: .; abundance: once; v_gene: TRBV9; j_gene: TRBJ1-2; CDR3nt: TGTGCCAGCAGCGTAAAGGGGTCTACCCGCTACACCTTC; CDR3aa: CASSVKGSTRYTF
d_gene: .; abundance: many; v_gene: TRBV7-9; j_gene: TRBJ1-1; CDR3nt: TGTGCCAGCAGCGTCGACAATGGGCTAACGAACACTGAAGCTTTCTTT; CDR3aa: CASSVDNGLTNTEAFF
d_gene: TRBD2; abundance: .; v_gene: TRBV6-1; j_gene: TRBJ2-7; CDR3nt: TGTGCCAGCAGTGAAAATGGACTAGCGGGGTACCAGTACTTC; CDR3aa: CASSENGLAGYQYF
d_gene: .; abundance: few; v_gene: TRBV7-9; j_gene: TRBJ1-5; CDR3nt: TGTGCCAGCAGCTTAATCGGGGGGCGCGTAGGCAATCAGCCCCAGCATTTT; CDR3aa: CASSLIGGRVGNQPQHF
d_gene: .; abundance: .; v_gene: TRBV5-1; j_gene: TRBJ2-3; CDR3nt: TGCGCCAGCAGCTTGGAAGGCAGGGGCACAGATACGCAGTATTTT; CDR3aa: CASSLEGRGTDTQYF
d_gene: .; abundance: .; v_gene: TRBV21-1; j_gene: TRBJ2-5; CDR3nt: TGTGCCAGCAGCAACAGGCGGGGAAAGGGGAATACTAAAGAGACCCAGTACTTC; CDR3aa: CASSNRRGKGNTKETQYF
d_gene: .; abundance: .; v_gene: TRBV19; j_gene: TRBJ1-2; CDR3nt: TGTGCCAGTAGGAACACAGGGACCGTCGGTGGCTACACCTTC; CDR3aa: CASRNTGTVGGYTF
d_gene: TRBD2; abundance: .; v_gene: TRBV6-1; j_gene: TRBJ2-3; CDR3nt: TGTGCCAGCAGTGAATGGGGTCCGGGACTAGCGGGAGAGGGGCCACACACAGATACGCAGTATTTT; CDR3aa: CASSEWGPGLAGEGPHTDTQYF
d_gene: .; abundance: .; v_gene: TRBV25-1; j_gene: TRBJ1-1; CDR3nt: TGTGCCAGCAGTCCCCCTTGGGGGATGGCCACTGAAGCTTTCTTT; CDR3aa: CASSPPWGMATEAFF
d_gene: .; abundance: once; v_gene: TRBV7-9; j_gene: TRBJ1-3; CDR3nt: TGTGCCAGCAACCAGCCCAAGTCAGGGGCCGGAAACACCATATATTTT; CDR3aa: CASNQPKSGAGNTIYF
d_gene: .; abundance: once; v_gene: TRBV19; j_gene: TRBJ2-7; CDR3nt: TGTGCCAGTAGTATATCCGGGGACGGCTCCTACGAGCAGTACTTC; CDR3aa: CASSISGDGSYEQYF
d_gene: .; abundance: few; v_gene: TRBV20-1; j_gene: TRBJ2-7; CDR3nt: TGCAGTGCTAGGATCGGGCCCGAGCAGTACTTC; CDR3aa: CSARIGPEQYF
d_gene: TRBD1; abundance: .; v_gene: TRBV28; j_gene: TRBJ1-2; CDR3nt: TGTGCCAGCAGCGTCATATCCGGGACAGGGTTGTTTGGCTACACCTTC; CDR3aa: CASSVISGTGLFGYTF
d_gene: .; abundance: few; v_gene: TRBV6-6; j_gene: TRBJ2-3; CDR3nt: TGTGCCAGCAGCCAGGGGGGCGGGAGTTCCTATACGCAGTATTTT; CDR3aa: CASSQGGGSSYTQYF
d_gene: .; abundance: .; v_gene: TRBV7-2; j_gene: TRBJ1-5; CDR3nt: TGTGCCAGCAGCTTAGACGCGAGCAATCAGCCCCAGCATTTT; CDR3aa: CASSLDASNQPQHF
d_gene: .; abundance: .; v_gene: TRBV6-5; j_gene: TRBJ1-1; CDR3nt: TGTGCCAGCAGCGTCCTGGGGAACACTGAAGCTTTCTTT; CDR3aa: CASSVLGNTEAFF
d_gene: .; abundance: .; v_gene: TRBV5-1; j_gene: TRBJ1-1; CDR3nt: TGCGCCAGCAGCAAAGGGGGGCAGCGGATTGAAGCTTTCTTT; CDR3aa: CASSKGGQRIEAFF